Below are 18 T cell receptor beta chains sequenced from a single sample in a study of shared clonotypes between healthy human individuals. The assay was immunoSEQ multiplex PCR, and TCRdb's table has in-frame clones only and misses some. The profile shows millions of clones, just over 90% of them singletons. The naive CD8 subset, CD45RO-negative cells positively selected for CCR7, excluded terminally differentiated effector memory CD45RA+ cells. Sequencing used naive CD8+ T cells from PBMCs. The source of these receptors is a man aged 18 to 35 in good health. Some clones in this sample may be carry-over from other donors' samples.

This clone has just one count. The chain is built from TRBV5-6 and TRBJ1-1; 11 bases agree with TRBD1. Trimming removed 2 bases from V and 7 bases from J; junction bases left unmatched: 7. Germline lookup yields CDR1 SGHDT and CDR2 YYEEEE. CDR3 length: 15 amino acids. The CDR3 bases are TGTGCCAGCAGCTTCCCGGGACAGGGGGTAGTTGAAGCTTTCTTT. As protein: CASSFPGQGVVEAFF.

The V call is TRBV7-6, the J call TRBJ2-7; 11 positions agree with TRBD1. CDR3 size: 17 residues. From germline, CDR1 is SGHVS and CDR2 FNYEAQ. J lost 5 bases, V lost 5 bases, and 14 bases had no gene match. This CDR3 is CASSARPGQGARNEQYF. For the CDR3, the DNA is TGTGCCAGCAGCGCCAGGCCTGGACAGGGGGCGAGGAACGAGCAGTACTTC.

J is TRBJ2-1 and V is TRBV4-1; 10 nucleotides agree with TRBD2. The CDR3 covers 21 residues. V was clipped by 0 bases and J by 12 bases; unmatched bases: 26. Germline CDR1 is MGHRA and CDR2 is YSYEKL. The CDR3 protein is CASSQDVGYAGSGGARGGQFF. CDR3 DNA: TGCGCCAGCAGCCAAGATGTGGGTTATGCGGGGAGCGGGGGGGCCCGAGGAGGGCAGTTCTTC.

A note on this clone: Additional DNA sequences in this sample encode the identical CDR3. The V and J genes are TRBV19 and TRBJ2-5, with TRBD1 matching 7 bases. V gave up 6 bases and J gave up 3 bases; unmatched junction bases: 4. The CDR3 loop spans 13 amino acids. Per germline, CDR1 LNHDA and CDR2 SQIVND (reference sequence). The CDR3 reads CASSRDSEETQYF. In nucleotides, the CDR3 is TGTGCCAGTAGCCGGGACAGTGAAGAGACCCAGTACTTC.

Details on this clone: This CDR3 is also generated by other DNA sequences in the sample. The rearrangement links TRBV9 to TRBJ1-5, with D tentatively TRBD1 (5 bases). CDR1 is SGDLS, CDR2 YYNGEE, per germline. Trimming pared 1 base from V and 5 bases from J, leaving 10 bases between. The CDR3 runs to 14 residues. CDR3: CASSVSPGDQPQHF. The CDR3 DNA follows: TGTGCCAGCAGCGTATCACCGGGGGATCAGCCCCAGCATTTT.

The rearrangement uses TRBV7-9 and TRBJ1-2; tentatively, D is TRBD1 (6 bases). The V end lost 3 bases, the J end lost 5 bases, and 25 bases lay between the germline ends. Germline V gene sequence: CDR1 SEHNR, CDR2 FQNEAQ (reference sequence). The CDR3 contains 18 residues. This CDR3 reads CASSFRTPPGAPGYGYTF. The DNA for the CDR3 is TGTGCCAGCAGCTTTAGGACCCCTCCGGGGGCGCCGGGATATGGCTACACCTTC.

The chain uses TRBV7-9 and TRBJ1-2; D is ambiguous. CDR3 size: 16 residues. Germline V gene data show CDR1 as SEHNR and CDR2 as FQNEAQ (reference sequence). The ends were cut back, 3 bases at V and 0 bases at J, with 14 bases in the middle. CDR3 protein: CASSLLSGQANYGYTF. CDR3 nucleotides: TGTGCCAGCAGCTTGCTTTCAGGCCAAGCTAACTATGGCTACACCTTC.

The rearrangement links TRBV5-1 to TRBJ2-5; 7 positions match TRBD1. The CDR3 is made up of 16 amino acids. V shed 4 bases and J 5 bases; nucleotides not matched to a gene: 14. Germline CDR1 and CDR2: SGHRS and YFSETQ. The CDR3 DNA follows: TGCGCCAGCAGCCCGAACCCTTTACAGGGGATGGAGACCCAGTACTTC. Protein product: CASSPNPLQGMETQYF.

This chain connects TRBV7-9 to TRBJ2-5; 8 bases are shared with TRBD1. CDR1 is SEHNR, CDR2 FQNEAQ, per germline (reference sequence). The junction had 11 bases not matched to a gene; V was cut back by 4 bases and J by 1 base. The CDR3 loop spans 17 amino acids. CDR3 bases: TGTGCCAGCAGCTCGGACAGGGACCGCCGGGGCCAAGAGACCCAGTACTTC. As protein: CASSSDRDRRGQETQYF.

As to this clone: In the same sample, other DNA sequences code for this CDR3. V gene TRBV29-1 combines with J gene TRBJ2-1, with 11 bases lining up with TRBD2. This CDR3 spans 15 amino acids. The junction had 5 bases not matched to a gene; V was cut back by 3 bases and J by 4 bases. The germline V gene has CDR1 SQVTM and CDR2 ANQGSEA. The CDR3 loop reads CSVEGGTSGYNEQFF. The CDR3 DNA reads TGCAGCGTTGAGGGCGGGACTAGCGGATACAATGAGCAGTTCTTC.

This clone showed up just a few times. The chain uses TRBV7-9 and TRBJ1-4; no reliable D call. The CDR3 spans 15 residues. The germline V gene has CDR1 SEHNR and CDR2 FQNEAQ (reference sequence). Trimming stripped 0 bases from V and 4 bases from J, with 9 bases between. CDR3 in amino acids: CASSLASGRNEKLFF. The CDR3 DNA sequence: TGTGCCAGCAGCTTAGCGTCAGGACGTAATGAAAAACTGTTTTTT.

The gene calls are TRBV28 and TRBJ2-7; 9 bases match TRBD2. The CDR3 sequence is 15 residues long. J lost 0 bases, V lost 5 bases, and 5 bases had no gene match. Germline V gene lookup returns CDR1 MDHEN and CDR2 SYDVKM. CDR3 DNA sequence: TGTGCCAGCAGTCCGTTGACTAGCGGCTCCTACGAGCAGTACTTC. It specifies CASSPLTSGSYEQYF.

This chain joins TRBV21-1 and TRBJ1-1. TRBV21-1 is reported as a pseudogene. The CDR3 is 14 residues long. CDR3 in amino acids: CASSKRRAGTEAFF. The CDR3 DNA follows: TGTGCCAGCAGCAAGCGGAGGGCCGGCACTGAAGCTTTCTTT.

This clone appeared a single time. The chain recombines TRBV5-6 with TRBJ2-6; TRBD2 is a possible D gene (6 bases). V was trimmed by 4 bases and J by 4 bases, leaving 18 bases between them. This CDR3 has 17 amino acids. The V gene's germline CDR1 is SGHDT and CDR2 YYEEEE. DNA of the CDR3: TGTGCCAGCAGCGGAGGGCAGGCACCGGGCGGGGCCAACGTCCTGACTTTC. Translated, it gives CASSGGQAPGGANVLTF.

The chain recombines TRBV7-9 with TRBJ2-3, with 10 positions matching TRBD2. The V segment lost 8 bases and the J segment 2 bases; nucleotides outside the gene matches: 4. Germline CDR1 reads SEHNR; CDR2 reads FQNEAQ (reference sequence). The CDR3 has 14 residues. CDR3 protein: CASRLAGITDTQYF. As DNA, the CDR3 is TGTGCCAGCCGACTAGCGGGTATCACAGATACGCAGTATTTT.

J is TRBJ2-5 and V is TRBV7-2; a weak D match, TRBD1 (5 bases). The germline CDR1 and CDR2 sequences are SGHTA and FQGNSA. The CDR3 consists of 15 residues. Trimming shortened V by 6 bases and J by 4 bases, and 18 bases separated the two germline ends. In DNA form, the CDR3 reads TGTGCCAGCAGTTTCACTTCAGGGTCTAGAGAGACCCAGTACTTC. Translation: CASSFTSGSRETQYF.

V usage is TRBV19 and J usage is TRBJ2-5, with D hard to call. Germline V gene data show CDR1 as LNHDA and CDR2 as SQIVND (reference sequence). The CDR3 is made up of 15 amino acids. V was pared by 2 bases and J by 2 bases, with 12 bases between. CDR3 sequence (DNA): TGTGCCAGTAGTATATGGGTCAGATCACAAGAGACCCAGTACTTC. Protein product: CASSIWVRSQETQYF.

Points on this clone: Other DNA sequences of this sample code for an identical CDR3. CDR3 sequence: CASSASSGSSYEQYF. As DNA, the CDR3 is TGTGCCAGCAGCGCTTCTAGCGGGAGCTCCTACGAGCAGTACTTC. The chain uses TRBV9 and TRBJ2-7; 10 nucleotides agree with TRBD2. Per germline, CDR1 SGDLS and CDR2 YYNGEE. This CDR3 has 15 residues. Germline trimming cut 3 bases from V and 0 bases from J; bases unmatched to any gene: 3.